These T cell receptor beta chains were read from a single sample in a study of graft-versus-host responses after intestinal transplantation. Their specific antigens are unknown. The repertoire was sequenced with immunoSEQ multiplex PCR; TCRdb's copy has only in-frame clones and lacks some. Of fewer than 95,000 clones in the sample, roughly 90% were seen once. This sample comprised unstimulated CD8+ T cells sorted from spleen or lymph node cells, obtained before transplant. These receptors were taken from a human donor who was the organ donor for an intestinal transplant. The CDR3 runs from the conserved cysteine through the conserved F or W.

j_call v_call cdr3_aa
TRBJ2-7 TRBV5-6 CASSLGVTEYEQYF
TRBJ1-6 TRBV5-8 CASSFVGQGLVSPLHF
TRBJ2-7 TRBV18 CASSLPESSGYYEQYF
TRBJ2-1 TRBV4-2 CASSPGLAGGNEQFF
TRBJ2-7 TRBV5-5 CASSLVASGTYEQYF
TRBJ2-2 TRBV6-1 CASSEYRGRGELFF
TRBJ2-7 TRBV19 CASSIGTGNWYEQYF
TRBJ2-7 TRBV19 CASSIGWPHYEQYF
TRBJ1-5 TRBV5-5 CASSLGPGDQPQHF
TRBJ1-2 TRBV7-9 CASSLASDRVGYGYTF
TRBJ2-1 TRBV19 CASSSTGYNEQFF
TRBJ2-3 TRBV2 CASSTSVSDTQYF
TRBJ2-1 TRBV5-6 CASSTSHRGYGEQFF
TRBJ2-1 TRBV27 CASIGSFNEQFF
TRBJ2-7 TRBV29-1 CSVASGSEQYF
TRBJ2-7 TRBV12-2 CASHLAPGQQTYEQYF
TRBJ2-1 TRBV7-6 CASSSGGPNNEQFF
TRBJ1-1 TRBV2 CASSAGRNTEAFF
TRBJ1-1 TRBV5-1 CASKQGNTEAFF